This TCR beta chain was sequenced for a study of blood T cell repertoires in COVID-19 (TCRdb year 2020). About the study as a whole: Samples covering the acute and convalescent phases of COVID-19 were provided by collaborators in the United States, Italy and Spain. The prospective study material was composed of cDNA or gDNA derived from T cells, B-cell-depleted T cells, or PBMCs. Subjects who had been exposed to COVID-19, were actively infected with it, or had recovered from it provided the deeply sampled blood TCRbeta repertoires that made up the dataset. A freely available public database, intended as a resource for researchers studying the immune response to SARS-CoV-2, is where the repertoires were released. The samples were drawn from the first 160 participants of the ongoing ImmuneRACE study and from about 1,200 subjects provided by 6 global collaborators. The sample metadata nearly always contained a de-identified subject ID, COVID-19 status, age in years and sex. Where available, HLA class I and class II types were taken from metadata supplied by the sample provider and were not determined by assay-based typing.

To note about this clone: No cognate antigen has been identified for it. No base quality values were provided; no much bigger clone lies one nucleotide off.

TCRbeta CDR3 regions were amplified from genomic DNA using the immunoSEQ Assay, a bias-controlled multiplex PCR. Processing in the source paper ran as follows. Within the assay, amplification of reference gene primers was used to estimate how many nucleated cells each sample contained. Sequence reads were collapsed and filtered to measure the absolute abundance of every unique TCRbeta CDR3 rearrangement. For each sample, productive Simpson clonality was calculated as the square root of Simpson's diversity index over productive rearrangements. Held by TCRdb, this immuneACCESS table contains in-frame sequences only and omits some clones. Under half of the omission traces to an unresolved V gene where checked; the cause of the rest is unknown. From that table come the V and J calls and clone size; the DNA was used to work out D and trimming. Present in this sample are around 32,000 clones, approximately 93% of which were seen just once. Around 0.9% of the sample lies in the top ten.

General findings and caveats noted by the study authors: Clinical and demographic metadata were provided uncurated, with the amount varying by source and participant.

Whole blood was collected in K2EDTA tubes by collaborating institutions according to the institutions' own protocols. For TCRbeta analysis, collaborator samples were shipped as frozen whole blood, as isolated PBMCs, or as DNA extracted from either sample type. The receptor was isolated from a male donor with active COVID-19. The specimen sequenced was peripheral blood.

The CDR3 in this case is CASTPRRLPDTQYF. In nucleotides, the sequence is TGTGCCAGCACCCCGAGGCGGCTACCAGATACGCAGTATTTT. The rearrangement combines TRBV6-5 with TRBJ2-3; the D gene cannot be resolved reliably. V and J are truncated by 7 bases and 4 bases respectively, leaving an intervening sequence of 15 bases. Measured from the cysteine to the phenylalanine, the CDR3 is 14 residues long. The sequence is cut down to CDR3 DNA, 42 bases in frame from base 1. The CDR1 and CDR2 encoded by the germline V gene are MNHEY and SVGAGI.